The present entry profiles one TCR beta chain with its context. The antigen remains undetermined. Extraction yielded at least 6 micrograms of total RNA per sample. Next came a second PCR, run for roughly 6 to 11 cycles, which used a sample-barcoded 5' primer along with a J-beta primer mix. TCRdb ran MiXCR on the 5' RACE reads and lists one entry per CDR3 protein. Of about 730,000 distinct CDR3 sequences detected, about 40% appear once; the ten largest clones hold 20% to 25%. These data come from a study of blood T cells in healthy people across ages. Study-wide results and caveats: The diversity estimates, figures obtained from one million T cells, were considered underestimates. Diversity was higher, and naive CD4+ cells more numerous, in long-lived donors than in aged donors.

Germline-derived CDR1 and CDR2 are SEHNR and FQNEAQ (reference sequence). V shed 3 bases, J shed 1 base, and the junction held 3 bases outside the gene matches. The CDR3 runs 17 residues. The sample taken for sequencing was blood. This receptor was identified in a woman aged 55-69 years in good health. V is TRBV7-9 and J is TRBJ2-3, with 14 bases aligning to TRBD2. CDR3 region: CASSFSTSGGGTDTQYF. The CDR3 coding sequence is TGTGCCAGCAGCTTTTCGACTAGCGGGGGGGGCACAGATACGCAGTATTTT.